This entry is about one T cell receptor (beta chain). Its cognate antigen is unknown. PCR primers comprised 60 Vbeta and 13 Jbeta primers. Method: immunoSEQ multiplex PCR; TCRdb's copy keeps in-frame clones and lacks some. Among around 100,000 clones listed, around 84% were seen once. These data are taken from a study of cytomegalovirus exposure and HLA in healthy donors. Study context: Early released data comprised about 90 million unique TCRs from HLA-typed donors.

Study findings and constraints: TCR sequences were mostly rare, though some public TCRs occurred in many donors. Three of the chains that were CMV-associated were confirmed in vitro to be specific for CMV antigens.

At collection, donors were nominally healthy, but unrecorded immune exposures were probable. Per the germline V gene, CDR1 is SGHNT and CDR2 is YYREEE (reference sequence). The length of the CDR3 is 15 residues. Losses at the gene ends were 4 bases for V and 4 bases for J; bases not matched to a gene: 4. This TCR was recovered from a man aged 18 to 29 in good health and CMV-seronegative. The J gene is TRBJ1-6, the V gene TRBV5-4; 8 nucleotides match TRBD1. Sequencing was performed on PBMCs. The chain's CDR3 is CASSADRVYNSPLHF. CDR3 in DNA: TGTGCCAGCAGCGCGGACAGGGTTTATAATTCACCCCTCCACTTT.